Each of the 16 T cell receptor beta chains below was sequenced from the same sample in a study of blood T cell repertoires in COVID-19. Produced via immunoSEQ multiplex PCR; TCRdb's table is partial and in-frame only. The sample holds over 35,000 clones, around nine tenths seen once. Sequencing was done on a sample of peripheral blood. The receptor source for this set is a man between 40 and 49 years old with COVID-19, enrolled during active disease.

This clone was observed a handful of times. This sequence joins TRBV19 and TRBJ2-3; TRBD2 agrees at 11 bases. CDR1 and CDR2 from the germline V gene are LNHDA and SQIVND (reference sequence). The CDR3 consists of 17 residues. CDR3 sequence reads: CASSGTSGSGRTDTQYF. The CDR3, as DNA: TGTGCTAGTTCCGGGACTAGCGGATCAGGGCGCACAGATACGCAGTATTTT.

This clone has a handful of counts. The V gene is TRBV2, the J gene TRBJ2-6; D might be TRBD2 (6 bases). Germline loops: CDR1 SNHLY, CDR2 FYNNEI. The CDR3 contains 16 residues. V was clipped by 5 bases and J by 1 base, with 12 bases between them. The CDR3 DNA follows: TGTGCCAGCAGTTGGGCCGGGAGTTCTGGGGCCAACGTCCTGACTTTC. It specifies CASSWAGSSGANVLTF.

The CDR3 loop is CATSRDRRDEQYF. CDR3 in DNA: TGTGCCACCAGCAGAGATCGGAGGGACGAGCAGTACTTC. The genes are TRBV15 and TRBJ2-7; tentatively, D is TRBD2 (6 bases). V shed 0 bases and J shed 5 bases, with 8 bases lying between them. CDR3 length equals 13 residues. In germline, CDR1 is LNHNV, CDR2 YYDKDF (reference sequence).

V and J are TRBV20-1 and TRBJ2-3, with TRBD1 identical over 7 bases. Germline V gives CDR1 DFQATT, CDR2 SNEGSKA (reference sequence). With V trimmed by 3 bases and J by 3 bases, 9 bases remained unmatched. The CDR3 consists of 15 residues. CDR3 region: CSASAPGQLTDTQYF. The CDR3 DNA is TGCAGTGCTAGTGCACCGGGACAGCTAACAGATACGCAGTATTTT.

The rearrangement uses TRBV11-3 and TRBJ2-7, with TRBD2 as a possible D gene (5 bases). The CDR3 covers 13 residues. The germline V gene encodes CDR1 SGHNT and CDR2 YENEEA. Trimming pared 2 bases from V and 2 bases from J, leaving 7 bases between. The CDR3 DNA follows: TGTGCCAGCAGCTTATACGGGACCTACGAGCAGTACTTC. Protein sequence: CASSLYGTYEQYF. The entire variable domain, with the rest obtained from reference TRBV11-3 and TRBJ2-7, is as follows: EAGVVQSPRYKIIEKKQPVAFWCNPISGHNTLYWYLQNLGQGPELLIRYENEEAVDDSQLPKDRFSAERLKGVDSTLKIQPAELGDSAVYLCASSLYGTYEQYFGPGTRLTVT.

The chain recombines TRBV27 with TRBJ1-6; possibly TRBD1 for D (5 bases). Germline values: CDR1 MNHEY, CDR2 SMNVEV (reference sequence). This CDR3 is built from 15 residues. V was clipped by 6 bases and J by 10 bases, with 19 bases between them. In nucleotides, the CDR3 is TGTGCCAGCAGCACCCCCCTGGAGCCAGGGTCACCCCTCCACTTT. Its protein is CASSTPLEPGSPLHF.

This chain links TRBV12-3 or TRBV12-4 with TRBJ1-2, with D possibly matching TRBD1 (6 bases). The CDR3 loop spans 13 amino acids. V was clipped by 6 bases and J by 8 bases, with 16 bases between them. The CDR3 bases are TGTGCCAGCAGCCCCACAGGGTGGGAGGGCTACACCTTC. It is translated as CASSPTGWEGYTF.

J is TRBJ1-1 and V is TRBV6-6, with 7 nucleotides matching TRBD1. The ends lost 5 bases at V and 8 bases at J; junction bases unmatched: 5. Per germline, CDR1 MNHNY and CDR2 SVGAGI (reference sequence). This CDR3 region has 12 residues. For the CDR3, the DNA is TGTGCCAGCAGTCCACAGGGGTCCGAAGCTTTCTTT. Translation gives CASSPQGSEAFF.

The chain combines TRBV5-4 with TRBJ1-2, with D uncertain. With 0 bases removed from V and 6 bases from J, the gap between germline ends came to 12 bases. Germline V gene lookup returns CDR1 SGHNT and CDR2 YYREEE (reference sequence). CDR3 length: 14 residues. CDR3: CASSLVEGWDGYTF. The CDR3 coding sequence is TGTGCCAGCAGCTTGGTAGAGGGATGGGATGGCTACACCTTC. Filled out from reference TRBV5-4 and TRBJ1-2, the complete variable domain reads ETGVTQSPTHLIKTRGQQVTLRCSSQSGHNTVSWYQQALGQGPQFIFQYYREEENGRGNFPPRFSGLQFPNYSSELNVNALELDDSALYLCASSLVEGWDGYTFGSGTRLTVV.

The chain employs TRBV11-2 and TRBJ2-5; D might be TRBD2 (5 bases). Looked up from germline, CDR1 is SGHAT and CDR2 is FQNNGV. This CDR3 region has 16 residues. V was pared by 3 bases and J by 0 bases, with 14 bases between. CDR3 amino acids: CASSFREPGYQETQYF. The CDR3 nucleotides read TGTGCCAGCAGCTTTCGAGAACCGGGGTACCAAGAGACCCAGTACTTC.

The genes are TRBV30 and TRBJ2-1; 8 bases fit TRBD2. Germline-derived CDR1 and CDR2 are GTSNPN and SVGIG (reference sequence). The ends lost 2 bases at V and 4 bases at J; junction bases unmatched: 4. The CDR3 runs 14 residues. CDR3: CAWSLAGPYNEQFF. The CDR3 DNA follows: TGTGCCTGGAGTCTAGCGGGCCCTTACAATGAGCAGTTCTTC.

The CDR3 coding sequence is TGTGCCAGCAGCTCTGACAGGGTCGGGTACGAGCAGTACTTC. It codes for CASSSDRVGYEQYF. The V and J genes are TRBV7-8 and TRBJ2-7; 7 bases line up with TRBD1. This CDR3 spans 14 amino acids. V lost 4 bases and J lost 4; bases outside the gene matches: 7. Germline V gene sequence: CDR1 SGHVS, CDR2 FQNEAQ.

The chain carries TRBV2 and TRBJ2-3, with 12 bases matching TRBD2. The CDR3 has 16 amino acids. The V gene's germline CDR1 is SNHLY and CDR2 FYNNEI. V trimming: 2 bases; J trimming: 1 base; junction bases outside the gene matches: 1. The CDR3 nucleotides are TGTGCCAGCAGTGAAACTAGCGGGGGGCGCACAGATACGCAGTATTTT. Encoded protein: CASSETSGGRTDTQYF.

The chain carries TRBV7-9 and TRBJ2-3; 8 bases align to TRBD2. This CDR3 is built from 16 residues. The germline V gene encodes CDR1 SEHNR and CDR2 FQNEAQ (reference sequence). Trimming removed 1 base from V and 5 bases from J; junction bases left unmatched: 8. The CDR3 sequence: CASSLVPGSGEDTQYF. The CDR3 region has the DNA TGTGCCAGCAGCTTAGTCCCGGGTAGCGGGGAAGATACGCAGTATTTT.

The chain couples TRBV11-3 to TRBJ2-1; a possible D gene is TRBD2 (6 bases). Germline values: CDR1 SGHNT, CDR2 YENEEA. Trimming stripped 0 bases from V and 15 bases from J, with 15 bases between. The CDR3 extends over 13 amino acids. For the CDR3, the DNA is TGTGCCAGCAGCTTAGATTTGGGAGGTAGCCCGTTCTTC. Encoded protein: CASSLDLGGSPFF.

This clone showed up just a few times. V gene TRBV30 combines with J gene TRBJ1-5; D is undetermined. Between the trimmed V and J ends, which lost 2 bases and 3 bases, there was a span of 5 bases. From germline, CDR1 is GTSNPN and CDR2 SVGIG (reference sequence). The CDR3 has 12 residues. The CDR3 region is CAWSTDNQPQHF. CDR3 DNA: TGTGCCTGGAGTACAGACAATCAGCCCCAGCATTTT.